The rows below give T cell receptor beta chains drawn from one sample of a study of shared T cell receptors in the human thymus. Clones were sequenced by immunoSEQ multiplex PCR, and TCRdb holds only the in-frame ones, with some missing. The sample shows hundreds of thousands of clones, approximately 90% of them seen only once. These data are also associated with another study on human thymus T cells.

The sequenced sample consisted of thymocytes. These receptors were obtained from a boy under two years old with a congenital heart defect. CDR3s include the opening cysteine and the closing phenylalanine or tryptophan. A D gene is named only where the DNA matches it firmly. Expanded clones get a size class; other rows say once, few or many, or leave the size out.

CDR3 DNA: TGCAGCGTTGTCCGACAGGGGCCCTTTTTAAGCACAGATACGCAGTATTTT
CDR3 protein: CSVVRQGPFLSTDTQYF
V gene: TRBV29-1
J gene: TRBJ2-3
clone size: .
D gene: TRBD1

CDR3 DNA: TGTGCCAGCACTCCAAGCGGGACCACCTACGAGCAGTACTTC
CDR3 protein: CASTPSGTTYEQYF
V gene: TRBV6-1
J gene: TRBJ2-7
clone size: once
D gene: TRBD2

CDR3 DNA: TGTGCCAGCAGTTTCTCCGACAGAGGAAAGGGTACTAGCGGGAAAACGAACACCGGGGAGCTGTTTTTT
CDR3 protein: CASSFSDRGKGTSGKTNTGELFF
V gene: TRBV28
J gene: TRBJ2-2
clone size: .
D gene: TRBD2

CDR3 DNA: TGTGCCAGTAGTATCGGGAGATCAGATACGCAGTATTTT
CDR3 protein: CASSIGRSDTQYF
V gene: TRBV19
J gene: TRBJ2-3
clone size: .
D gene: .

CDR3 DNA: TGTGCCAGCAGCCCGGGCCGGGGAGGGCCCGGGGAGCAGTTCTTC
CDR3 protein: CASSPGRGGPGEQFF
V gene: TRBV7-3
J gene: TRBJ2-1
clone size: .
D gene: TRBD2

CDR3 DNA: TGTGCCAGCAGCTTAGTAGCGGGAGGACTCAATGAGCAGTTCTTC
CDR3 protein: CASSLVAGGLNEQFF
V gene: TRBV7-6
J gene: TRBJ2-1
clone size: .
D gene: TRBD2

CDR3 DNA: TGTGCCAGCAGCCGGGATACCTACGAGCAGTACTTC
CDR3 protein: CASSRDTYEQYF
V gene: TRBV11-2
J gene: TRBJ2-7
clone size: .
D gene: .

CDR3 DNA: TGTGCCAGCAGCTTGGAGCGGGAAGGTGTTCAGACCCAGTACTTC
CDR3 protein: CASSLEREGVQTQYF
V gene: TRBV5-8
J gene: TRBJ2-5
clone size: .
D gene: TRBD2

CDR3 DNA: TGTGCCACTTGGGGGGGCAATCAGCCCCAGCATTTT
CDR3 protein: CATWGGNQPQHF
V gene: TRBV6-1
J gene: TRBJ1-5
clone size: .
D gene: .

CDR3 DNA: TGCGCCAGCAGCCAAGCCAGCGGGAGGGACCAAGAGACCCAGTACTTC
CDR3 protein: CASSQASGRDQETQYF
V gene: TRBV4-1
J gene: TRBJ2-5
clone size: .
D gene: TRBD2

CDR3 DNA: TGTGCCAGCAGGACAGGGGGGCGAGGGTCCTACGAGCAGTACTTC
CDR3 protein: CASRTGGRGSYEQYF
V gene: TRBV6-5
J gene: TRBJ2-7
clone size: .
D gene: TRBD1

CDR3 DNA: TGTGCCAGCAGTTTATTAGGGGGGAGGCTCGGGAGGAATGAGCAGTTCTTC
CDR3 protein: CASSLLGGRLGRNEQFF
V gene: TRBV27
J gene: TRBJ2-1
clone size: .
D gene: .

CDR3 DNA: TGTGCCAGCAGTTGCGGCGGGCTAGCGGGAACGGGTGAGCAGTTCTTC
CDR3 protein: CASSCGGLAGTGEQFF
V gene: TRBV28
J gene: TRBJ2-1
clone size: once
D gene: TRBD2

CDR3 DNA: TGTGCCATCGGAGGGGTAGCGGGAGACCCCTACAATGAGCAGTTCTTC
CDR3 protein: CAIGGVAGDPYNEQFF
V gene: TRBV10-3
J gene: TRBJ2-1
clone size: .
D gene: TRBD2

CDR3 DNA: TGCAGCGTTGTTGTGGCGGGAGAGGTCGAGACCCAGTACTTC
CDR3 protein: CSVVVAGEVETQYF
V gene: TRBV29-1
J gene: TRBJ2-5
clone size: .
D gene: TRBD2

CDR3 DNA: TGCGCCAGCAGGCTAGCTGGAGGCCGTAACAATGAGCAGTTCTTC
CDR3 protein: CASRLAGGRNNEQFF
V gene: TRBV5-1
J gene: TRBJ2-1
clone size: .
D gene: .

CDR3 DNA: TGTGCCAGCAGTGAAGAGAGGGGGGGCTCCGAGCAGTACTTC
CDR3 protein: CASSEERGGSEQYF
V gene: TRBV2
J gene: TRBJ2-7
clone size: once
D gene: .

CDR3 DNA: TGTGCCAGCAGACGAAACAGGGAGACCCAGTACTTC
CDR3 protein: CASRRNRETQYF
V gene: TRBV13
J gene: TRBJ2-5
clone size: few
D gene: .

CDR3 DNA: TGTGCCAGTAGTGCGATACCGGGACACTGGACTAGCGGGAGCTCCTACAATGAGCAGTTCTTC
CDR3 protein: CASSAIPGHWTSGSSYNEQFF
V gene: TRBV19
J gene: TRBJ2-1
clone size: .
D gene: TRBD2

CDR3 DNA: TGCGCCAGCAGGGACAGGGCTCGGGATAGCGGCTATGGCTACACCTTC
CDR3 protein: CASRDRARDSGYGYTF
V gene: TRBV5-1
J gene: TRBJ1-2
clone size: .
D gene: TRBD1

CDR3 DNA: TGTGCCAGCTCACCACAGGGGGCCGGCAATCAGCCCCAGCATTTT
CDR3 protein: CASSPQGAGNQPQHF
V gene: TRBV18
J gene: TRBJ1-5
clone size: .
D gene: TRBD1

CDR3 DNA: TGTGCCATCAGTCACCGACTAGCGGAGGGGTACCAAGAGACCCAGTACTTC
CDR3 protein: CAISHRLAEGYQETQYF
V gene: TRBV10-3
J gene: TRBJ2-5
clone size: once
D gene: TRBD2

CDR3 DNA: TGTGCCAGCAGTCCTCGGGACAGGGGGTTTGGGGCCAACGTCCTGACTTTC
CDR3 protein: CASSPRDRGFGANVLTF
V gene: TRBV27
J gene: TRBJ2-6
clone size: .
D gene: TRBD1

CDR3 DNA: TGTGCCAGCAGCGTGGGACAGGGGGCGGACATTCAGTACTTC
CDR3 protein: CASSVGQGADIQYF
V gene: TRBV5-4
J gene: TRBJ2-4
clone size: few
D gene: TRBD1

CDR3 DNA: TGCGCCAGCAGGCCGGGGGGACTAGCGGGAGGGATCGGGTCCTACGAGCAGTACTTC
CDR3 protein: CASRPGGLAGGIGSYEQYF
V gene: TRBV10-1
J gene: TRBJ2-7
clone size: .
D gene: TRBD2

CDR3 DNA: TGTGCCAGCAGTGAAGCGCGTAAGCATAGCAATCAGCCCCAGCATTTT
CDR3 protein: CASSEARKHSNQPQHF
V gene: TRBV6-1
J gene: TRBJ1-5
clone size: .
D gene: .

CDR3 DNA: TGCGCCAGCAGCCCGGGACTAGCGGGAGGGCCGGGATCCTACGAGCAGTACTTC
CDR3 protein: CASSPGLAGGPGSYEQYF
V gene: TRBV5-1
J gene: TRBJ2-7
clone size: .
D gene: TRBD2